This T cell receptor (beta chain) was recorded in a study of radiation and T cells in renal cell carcinoma. Notes on the study in general: No pretreatment tumor biopsies were available for baseline clonotypes. Top tumor clonotypes rose in blood 2 weeks post-radiation, then contracted.

As concerns this clone: Its antigen is not known.

The time point denotes: baseline pretreatment blood. The treatment here: 15 Gy SBRT to primary tumor, nephrectomy 4 weeks later. Serial blood draws occurred at baseline and 2 and 4 weeks post-SBRT. Sequencing was performed with immunoSEQ multiplex PCR; in TCRdb, only in-frame clones are kept and a portion is missing. This table has about 95,000 clones, about 86% appearing once. The source of this sequence is a man over 45 with renal cell carcinoma. The sequencing here drew on blood, taken from a patient whose treatment included radiotherapy and nephrectomy.

The DNA for the CDR3 is TGCAGCGTTGCGGGACAGGTACCCTTGACTGAAGCTTTCTTT. Translated, it gives CSVAGQVPLTEAFF. The chain carries TRBV29-1 and TRBJ1-1; 8 bases match TRBD1. V was pared by 4 bases and J by 5 bases, with 9 bases of the junction left unmatched. This CDR3 region has 14 residues. From germline, CDR1 is SQVTM and CDR2 ANQGSEA.